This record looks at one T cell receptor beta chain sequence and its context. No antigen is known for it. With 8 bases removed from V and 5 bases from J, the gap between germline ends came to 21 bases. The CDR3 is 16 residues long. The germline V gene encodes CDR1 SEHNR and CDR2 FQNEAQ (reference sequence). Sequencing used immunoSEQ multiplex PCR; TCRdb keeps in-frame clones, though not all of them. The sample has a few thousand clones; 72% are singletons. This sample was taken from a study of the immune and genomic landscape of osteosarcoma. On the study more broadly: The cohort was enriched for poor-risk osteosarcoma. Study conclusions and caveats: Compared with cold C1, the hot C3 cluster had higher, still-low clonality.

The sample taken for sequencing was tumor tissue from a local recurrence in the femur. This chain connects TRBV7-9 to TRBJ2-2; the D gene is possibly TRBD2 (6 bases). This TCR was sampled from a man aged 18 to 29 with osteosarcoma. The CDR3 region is CASHRRTGERTGELFF. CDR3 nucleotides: TGTGCCAGCCATCGGAGGACGGGGGAAAGGACCGGGGAGCTGTTTTTT.